The TCR beta chain described here comes from a study of PD-1 blockade in classical Hodgkin lymphoma. About the study: A 3 mg/kg intravenous dose of nivolumab was received by patients every 2 weeks. Study observations and caveats: Whereas CD4+ TCR diversity had risen significantly by C4D1, CD8+ TCR diversity had not. Baseline diversity resembling that of newly diagnosed patients was seen in complete responders.

With respect to this clone: Antigen unknown.

TCRdb's table, derived via immunoSEQ multiplex PCR, lists solely in-frame clones and lacks some. The sample has 95,000 or so clones; around four fifths are singletons. Every patient relapsed after autologous stem cell transplantation, and brentuximab vedotin exposure varied. This TCR came from a human donor with classical Hodgkin lymphoma. The source material was peripheral blood mononuclear cells (PBMCs), sampled at baseline.

The CDR3 here is CASSLGDGRGNEQFF. The CDR3 region has the DNA TGTGCCAGCAGCTTAGGTGACGGGAGAGGCAATGAGCAGTTCTTC. The V gene is TRBV7-9, the J gene TRBJ2-1; D perhaps matches TRBD2 (6 bases). With 1 base removed from V and 6 bases from J, the gap between germline ends came to 13 bases. In germline, CDR1 is SEHNR, CDR2 FQNEAQ (reference sequence). This CDR3 spans 15 amino acids.